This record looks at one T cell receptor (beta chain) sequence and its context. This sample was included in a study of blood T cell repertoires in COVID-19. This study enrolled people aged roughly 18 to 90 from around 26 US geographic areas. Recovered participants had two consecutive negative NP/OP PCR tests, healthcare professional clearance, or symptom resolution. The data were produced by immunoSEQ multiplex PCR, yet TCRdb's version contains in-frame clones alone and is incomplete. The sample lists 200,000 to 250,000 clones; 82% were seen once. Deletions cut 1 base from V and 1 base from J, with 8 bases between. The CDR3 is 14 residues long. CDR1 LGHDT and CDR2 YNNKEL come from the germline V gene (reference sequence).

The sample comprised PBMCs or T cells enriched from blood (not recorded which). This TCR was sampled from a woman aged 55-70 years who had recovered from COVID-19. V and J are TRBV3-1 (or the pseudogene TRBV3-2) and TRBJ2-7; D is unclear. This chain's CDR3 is CASSQAPGSYEQYF. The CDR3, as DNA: TGTGCCAGCAGCCAAGCGCCGGGTTCCTACGAGCAGTACTTC.